One T cell receptor beta chain is described in this entry. What it binds is not known. This entry belongs to a study of post-analysis software for immune sequencing data. Study details: Progressive-relapsing, secondary progressive and relapsing-remitting multiple sclerosis were among the disease courses included.

Sequencing libraries made from TCR beta cDNA carried unique molecular identifiers. There were about 0.85 to 11 million T cells, and about 500,000 cDNA molecules came from them. Via MiXCR, TCRdb re-called the PCR reads, giving one row per CDR3 protein. This repertoire shows about 570,000 distinct CDR3 sequences, around 36% found once; its top ten account for less than 6%. J lost 0 bases, V lost 0 bases, and 11 bases had no gene match. CDR3 length: 18 amino acids. Germline CDR1 reads SGHRS; CDR2 reads YFSETQ. Notes on the study in general: Strong same-batch co-clustering of samples appeared with F measure clustering. Relative to controls, patients had a few TRBV segments at higher frequency, with TRBV5-6, TRBV5-1 and TRBV20-1 among these. Compared with controls, patients showed significantly lower normalized Chao1 diversity.

The specimen was blood. This sequence joins TRBV5-1 and TRBJ2-5, with 7 bases lining up with TRBD2. The sequence came from a girl aged 2 to 17 with multiple sclerosis. The CDR3 DNA reads as TGCGCCAGCAGCTTGGCCATCGCGGGGGAGACGTACCAAGAGACCCAGTACTTC. It encodes CASSLAIAGETYQETQYF. Full variable domain (outside the CDR3, taken from reference TRBV5-1 and TRBJ2-5): KAGVTQTPRYLIKTRGQQVTLSCSPISGHRSVSWYQQTPGQGLQFLFEYFSETQRNKGNFPGRFSGRQFSNSRSEMNVSTLELGDSALYLCASSLAIAGETYQETQYFGPGTRLLVL.